These 31 T cell receptor beta chains came from one sample sequenced in a study of regulatory T cells in long-lasting Graves disease. Both iRepertoire HTBI primers and Arm-PCR of CDR3 regions were used to build the TCR beta libraries. TCRdb used MiXCR to reprocess the multiplex PCR reads, holding one entry per CDR3 protein. The data hold 370,000 or so distinct CDR3 sequences, with about 16% observed a single time. Time point of the sample: newly diagnosed GD, antithyroid drugs for less than 3 months. PBMCs provided the RNA from which the TCR library was made. A further study also used this sample, focusing on T cells in Graves' hyperthyroidism and ophthalmopathy.

The source material was peripheral blood mononuclear cells (PBMCs), sampled at new diagnosis, from a patient treated with antithyroid drugs. These receptors were obtained from a woman younger than 30 with Graves disease.

Remarks on this clonotype: A read error may be the cause here, since a much bigger clone is one base away. V is TRBV2 and J is TRBJ1-6; 7 nucleotides line up with TRBD1. Germline V gene lookup returns CDR1 SNHLY and CDR2 FYNNEI. The CDR3 contains 14 residues. The CDR3 DNA is TGTGCCAGCAGAGGGGACAGAGGATATTCACCCCTCCGCTTT. It translates to CASRGDRGYSPLRF.

This clonotype was recorded at least ten times. This chain links TRBV5-1 with TRBJ2-1; no definite D call. This CDR3 contains 12 residues. Germline values: CDR1 SGHRS, CDR2 YFSETQ. The V and J ends lost 3 bases and 8 bases respectively, with 9 bases between them. CDR3 sequence: CASSYNKYEQFF. In nucleotides, the CDR3 is TGCGCCAGCAGCTATAACAAATATGAGCAGTTCTTC.

This clonotype was counted between two and nine times. The chain carries TRBV9 and TRBJ2-1; TRBD2 matches 8 bases. Germline trimming cut 3 bases from V and 2 bases from J; bases unmatched to any gene: 13. This CDR3 has 18 amino acids. CDR1 is SGDLS, CDR2 YYNGEE, per germline. CDR3 in amino acids: CASSARGGGTVAYNEQFF. Here the CDR3 DNA reads TGTGCCAGCAGCGCCAGGGGCGGGGGGACCGTAGCCTACAATGAGCAGTTCTTC.

The chain joins TRBV7-9 to TRBJ2-1, with 7 bases fitting TRBD2. The CDR3 totals 16 residues. The V gene's germline CDR1 is SEHNR and CDR2 FQNEAQ (reference sequence). V was clipped by 0 bases and J by 7 bases; unmatched bases: 9. The CDR3 DNA reads as TGTGCCAGCAGCTTAGCAATGAGGGAGGGCCCTAATGAGCAGTTCTTC. It is translated as CASSLAMREGPNEQFF. The full variable domain, its missing parts supplied by reference TRBV7-9 and TRBJ2-1, is DTGVSQNPRHKITKRGQNVTFRCDPISEHNRLYWYRQTLGQGPEFLTYFQNEAQLEKSRLLSDRFSAERPKGSFSTLEIQRTEQGDSAMYLCASSLAMREGPNEQFFGPGTRLTVL.

This clonotype came up many times. The chain couples TRBV11-1 to TRBJ2-5, with TRBD2 matching 8 bases. V lost 5 bases and J lost 4; bases outside the gene matches: 12. The germline V gene has CDR1 SGHAT and CDR2 FQDESV (reference sequence). The CDR3 is made up of 16 amino acids. The CDR3 here is CASSAANPGLGETQYF. CDR3 nucleotides: TGTGCCAGCAGCGCAGCCAATCCGGGACTAGGAGAGACCCAGTACTTC.

This clonotype has a count of ten or more. The chain uses TRBV6-5 and TRBJ2-2; D not resolved. The germline gives CDR1 MNHEY, CDR2 SVGAGI. V was shortened by 2 bases and J by 4 bases, with 5 bases between the two germline ends. This CDR3 comprises 13 residues. As DNA, the CDR3 is TGTGCCAGCAGTTACATGGTCACCGGGGAGCTGTTTTTT. Its protein is CASSYMVTGELFF.

This clonotype was picked up many times. The rearrangement uses TRBV10-3 and TRBJ2-1; no clear D. The CDR3 is 10 residues long. CDR1 is ENHRY and CDR2 is SYGVKD in the germline V gene. V lost 10 bases and J lost 5, with 6 bases in between. For the CDR3, the DNA is TGTGCCACCCAAGACAATGAGCAGTTCTTC. It specifies CATQDNEQFF.

The chain has TRBV30 and TRBJ1-1; no clear D. Trimming removed 0 bases from V and 1 base from J, with 6 bases in between. The CDR3 has 13 residues. CDR1 is GTSNPN and CDR2 is SVGIG in the germline V gene (reference sequence). In DNA, the CDR3 is TGTGCCTGGAGTGTACTCTCGAACACTGAAGCTTTCTTT. Translating gives CAWSVLSNTEAFF. Full variable domain (outside the CDR3, taken from reference TRBV30 and TRBJ1-1): SQTIHQWPATLVQPVGSPLSLECTVEGTSNPNLYWYRQAAGRGLQLLFYSVGIGQISSEVPQNLSASRPQDRQFILSSKKLLLSDSGFYLCAWSVLSNTEAFFGQGTRLTVV.

This clonotype was observed a handful of times. The V call is TRBV7-8, the J call TRBJ1-2, with D possibly matching TRBD1 (5 bases). Per the germline V gene, CDR1 is SGHVS and CDR2 is FQNEAQ. The CDR3 runs 13 residues. V was cut by 4 bases and J by 7 bases, with 13 bases left in between. The chain's CDR3 is CASSSNVQGGYTF. For the CDR3, the DNA is TGTGCCAGCAGCTCCAACGTCCAGGGTGGCTACACCTTC.

This clonotype was detected many times. The chain has TRBV18 and TRBJ2-7, with 9 bases matching TRBD1. The CDR3 length is 14 residues. From germline, CDR1 is KGHSH and CDR2 LQKENI. Trimming at V came to 0 bases and at J to 3 bases, leaving 0 bases not matched to a gene. CDR3 sequence reads: CASSPPDRGYEQYF. DNA of the CDR3: TGTGCCAGCTCACCACCGGACAGGGGCTACGAGCAGTACTTC.

This clonotype occurred many times. The V call is TRBV7-8, the J call TRBJ2-7; D might be TRBD2 (6 bases). Germline CDR1 and CDR2: SGHVS and FQNEAQ. This CDR3 has 13 amino acids. Trimming stripped 2 bases from V and 3 bases from J, with 8 bases between. CDR3 loop: CASSLSGSYEQYF. In nucleotides, the CDR3 is TGTGCCAGCAGCTTATCCGGGAGCTACGAGCAGTACTTC.

V and J are TRBV7-6 and TRBJ2-7; 7 nucleotides agree with TRBD2. The trim removed 4 bases at V and 0 bases at J, leaving 9 bases unmatched. The CDR3 spans 16 residues. Germline lookup yields CDR1 SGHVS and CDR2 FNYEAQ. CDR3 DNA: TGTGCCAGCAGCTCTTCTAGCGGAAGGAGCTCCTACGAGCAGTACTTC. Encoded protein: CASSSSSGRSSYEQYF.

The sample holds a few counts of this clonotype. For the CDR3, the DNA is TGTGCCAGCAGTACCCTTTTGTGGGACTATGACAATGAGCAGTTCTTC. It encodes CASSTLLWDYDNEQFF. The rearrangement uses TRBV28 and TRBJ2-1, with TRBD2 identical over 7 bases. This CDR3 has 16 residues. The V gene's germline CDR1 is MDHEN and CDR2 SYDVKM. V was pared by 5 bases and J by 5 bases, with 12 bases of the junction left unmatched.

As regards this clonotype: A much larger clone lies a single base off, so this may be a read error. The chain couples TRBV10-3 to TRBJ1-2; D possibly corresponds to TRBD1 (5 bases). V was cut by 0 bases and J by 0 bases, with 11 bases left in between. The CDR3 runs 16 residues. The germline V gene has CDR1 ENHRY and CDR2 SYGVKD. The CDR3, as DNA: TGTGCCATCAGTGAGTCTGGTGAACAGGCTAACTATGGCTACACCTTC. As protein: CAISESGEQANYGYTF.

Many counts were recorded for this clonotype. The genes are TRBV6-5 and TRBJ2-2, with TRBD1 as a possible D gene (5 bases). Per germline, CDR1 MNHEY and CDR2 SVGAGI. Trimming left V 3 bases short and J 5 bases short, with 10 bases between. The CDR3 contains 14 residues. CDR3 sequence reads: CASSYSTVTGELFF. CDR3 sequence (DNA): TGTGCCAGCAGTTATTCGACAGTTACCGGGGAGCTGTTTTTT.

Many counts were recorded for this clonotype. The gene calls are TRBV6-1 and TRBJ2-1; tentatively, D is TRBD2 (6 bases). The V gene lost 4 bases and the J gene lost 1 base, with 8 bases spanning the gap. This CDR3 is built from 14 residues. The V gene's germline CDR1 is MNHNS and CDR2 SASEGT. The DNA of the CDR3 is TGTGCCAGCAGTGGCGGGGAATCCTACAATGAGCAGTTCTTC. Residues: CASSGGESYNEQFF.

This clonotype was picked up a small number of times. The chain joins TRBV4-1 to TRBJ2-3, with no clear D. The CDR3 is 13 residues long. V was clipped by 1 base and J by 6 bases, with 8 bases between them. Germline values: CDR1 MGHRA, CDR2 YSYEKL. DNA for the CDR3: TGCGCCAGCAGCCAAGGGCAGAGGGATACGCAGTATTTT. Translated, it gives CASSQGQRDTQYF.

This clonotype was seen only a few times. This chain connects TRBV20-1 to TRBJ1-1; possible D gene TRBD1, 5 bases. Germline V CDR1 and CDR2: DFQATT, SNEGSKA (reference sequence). Trimming shortened V by 3 bases and J by 0 bases, and 17 bases separated the two germline ends. CDR3 length: 16 residues. CDR3 sequence (DNA): TGCAGTGCTAGCGGTCCGGGACGGAGTTTGAACACTGAAGCTTTCTTT. This codes for CSASGPGRSLNTEAFF.

This clonotype was seen repeatedly, ten times or more. The V gene is TRBV12-3 or TRBV12-4, the J gene TRBJ2-5; 9 positions match TRBD2. The CDR3 is made up of 14 amino acids. V shed 5 bases, J shed 2 bases, and the junction held 3 bases outside the gene matches. Here the CDR3 reads CASSLTSGQETQYF. CDR3 coding DNA: TGTGCCAGCAGTCTCACTAGCGGGCAAGAGACCCAGTACTTC.

This clonotype was seen many times. The J gene is TRBJ1-1, the V gene TRBV7-6; 8 bases agree with TRBD1. Per germline, CDR1 SGHVS and CDR2 FNYEAQ. With V trimmed by 5 bases and J by 2 bases, 7 bases remained unmatched. The CDR3 sequence is 15 residues long. Here the CDR3 DNA reads TGTGCCAGCAGCCCCCGGGACAGGTATAACACTGAAGCTTTCTTT. Protein product: CASSPRDRYNTEAFF.

The V gene is TRBV9, the J gene TRBJ2-5; TRBD2 agrees at 10 bases. This CDR3 has 14 residues. After removal of 5 bases from V and 4 bases from J, the junction contained 5 bases not matched to a gene. The germline V gene encodes CDR1 SGDLS and CDR2 YYNGEE. CDR3 sequence: CASSIAGGPETQYF. The CDR3 coding sequence is TGTGCCAGCAGTATAGCGGGGGGCCCAGAGACCCAGTACTTC.

Ten or more counts support this clonotype. V and J are TRBV20-1 and TRBJ1-1; D unclear. Trimming pared 0 bases from V and 11 bases from J, leaving 10 bases between. CDR1 DFQATT and CDR2 SNEGSKA come from the germline V gene (reference sequence). The CDR3 covers 11 residues. The CDR3 reads CSAREWGEAFF. The CDR3 DNA follows: TGCAGTGCTAGAGAATGGGGTGAGGCTTTCTTT.

The CDR3 region has the DNA TGTGCCAGCAGCTTACTTCCGGGACAGGGAAGAGGCTACACCTTC. Translated: CASSLLPGQGRGYTF. The V and J genes are TRBV13 and TRBJ1-2, with 9 bases aligning to TRBD1. The germline V gene encodes CDR1 PRHDT and CDR2 FYEKMQ (reference sequence). With 2 bases clipped from V and 8 bases from J, the junction kept 9 bases outside the gene matches. This CDR3 has 15 residues.

For this clonotype: This sequence may be a read error, since a much larger clone differs from it by one base. The chain uses TRBV6-1 and TRBJ2-7; TRBD2 might be the D (6 bases). Trimming shortened V by 6 bases and J by 6 bases, and 21 bases separated the two germline ends. The CDR3 has 15 amino acids. CDR1 MNHNS and CDR2 SASEGT come from the germline V gene. CDR3 loop: CASREEGNGFCEQYF. In nucleotides, the CDR3 is TGTGCCAGCAGGGAGGAGGGGAACGGCTTCTGCGAGCAGTACTTC.

This clonotype was seen many times. The J gene is TRBJ1-6, the V gene TRBV20-1, with D possibly TRBD1 on 5 matching bases. Germline lookup yields CDR1 DFQATT and CDR2 SNEGSKA (reference sequence). Trimming shortened V by 0 bases and J by 4 bases, and 16 bases separated the two germline ends. CDR3 length: 17 residues. CDR3 nucleotide sequence: TGCAGTGCTAGAGACTCCATGGGGCTGGGGTATAATTCACCCCTCCACTTT. Translated: CSARDSMGLGYNSPLHF.

The sample holds many counts of this clonotype. The chain carries TRBV6-1 and TRBJ2-3; TRBD1 aligns across 7 bases. V shed 6 bases and J 5 bases; nucleotides not matched to a gene: 14. The CDR3 runs to 16 residues. CDR1 and CDR2 from the germline V gene are MNHNS and SASEGT. The CDR3 nucleotides are TGTGCCAGCAGCACCGGGGACAGAAATTGGGGAGATACGCAGTATTTT. Its translation: CASSTGDRNWGDTQYF.

This clonotype has ten or more counts. The V and J genes are TRBV12-3 or TRBV12-4 and TRBJ2-5; D is perhaps TRBD2 (5 bases). Trimming removed 0 bases from V and 7 bases from J, with 12 bases in between. The CDR3 consists of 14 residues. CDR3 in DNA: TGTGCCAGCAGTTTAGCGGAGGCATACGGGACCCAGTACTTC. Amino acid sequence: CASSLAEAYGTQYF.

Remarks on this clonotype: One base away lies a much larger clone, so this may be a sequencing read error. Written as DNA, the CDR3 is TGTGCCAGCAGTCAGCTGACGGGGAACACTGAAGATTTCTTT. Residues: CASSQLTGNTEDFF. This sequence joins TRBV5-6 and TRBJ1-1; D remains unclear. This CDR3 is 14 amino acids long. Germline V lookup: CDR1 SGHDT, CDR2 YYEEEE.

This clonotype was recorded at least ten times. The gene calls are TRBV28 and TRBJ2-1; 7 nucleotides align to TRBD1. The CDR3 covers 13 residues. With V trimmed by 8 bases and J by 3 bases, 4 bases remained unmatched. Germline lookup yields CDR1 MDHEN and CDR2 SYDVKM. The CDR3 region is CASRDSNYNEQFF. CDR3 nucleotides: TGTGCCAGCCGGGACAGCAACTACAATGAGCAGTTCTTC.

This clonotype was counted at least ten times. The DNA for the CDR3 is TGTGCCAGCAGCCTAGGACTACGAGAGACCCAGTACTTC. As protein: CASSLGLRETQYF. The chain links TRBV7-3 to TRBJ2-5; D might be TRBD2 (6 bases). The CDR3 runs 13 residues. The germline gives CDR1 SGHTA, CDR2 FQGTGA. Trimming removed 5 bases at V and 4 bases at J, with 11 bases between.

This clonotype was seen at least ten times. The V gene is TRBV18, the J gene TRBJ1-4; tentatively, D is TRBD1 (5 bases). Trimming removed 1 base from V and 7 bases from J, with 10 bases in between. The CDR3 extends over 14 amino acids. Per germline, CDR1 KGHSH and CDR2 LQKENI. The CDR3 DNA is TGTGCCAGCTCACCACGGGGCCTATCTGAAAAACTGTTTTTT. This codes for CASSPRGLSEKLFF.